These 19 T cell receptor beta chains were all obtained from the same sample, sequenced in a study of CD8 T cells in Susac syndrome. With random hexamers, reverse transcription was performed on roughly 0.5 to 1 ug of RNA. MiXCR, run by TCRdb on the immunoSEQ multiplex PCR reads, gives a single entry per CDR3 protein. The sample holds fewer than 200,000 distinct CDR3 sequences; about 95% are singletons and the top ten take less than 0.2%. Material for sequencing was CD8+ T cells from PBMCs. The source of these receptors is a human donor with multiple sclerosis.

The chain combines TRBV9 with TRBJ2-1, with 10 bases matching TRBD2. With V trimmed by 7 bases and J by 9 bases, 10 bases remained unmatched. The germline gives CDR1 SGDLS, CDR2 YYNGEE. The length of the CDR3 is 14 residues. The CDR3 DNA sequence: TGTGCCAGCGGGGATGGGGGACTAGCGACTGAGCAGTTCTTC. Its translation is CASGDGGLATEQFF. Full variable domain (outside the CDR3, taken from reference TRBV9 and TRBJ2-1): DSGVTQTPKHLITATGQRVTLRCSPRSGDLSVYWYQQSLDQGLQFLIQYYNGEERAKGNILERFSAQQFPDLHSELNLSSLELGDSALYFCASGDGGLATEQFFGPGTRLTVL.

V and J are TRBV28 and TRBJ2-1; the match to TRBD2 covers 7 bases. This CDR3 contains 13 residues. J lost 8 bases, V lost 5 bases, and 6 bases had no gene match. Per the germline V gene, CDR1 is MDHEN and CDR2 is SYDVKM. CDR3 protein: CASSPGLVYEQFF. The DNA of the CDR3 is TGTGCCAGCAGTCCCGGACTAGTGTATGAGCAGTTCTTC.

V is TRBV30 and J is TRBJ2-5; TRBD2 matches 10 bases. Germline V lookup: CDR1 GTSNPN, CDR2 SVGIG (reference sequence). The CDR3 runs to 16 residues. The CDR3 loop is CASDGPSGSEQETQYF. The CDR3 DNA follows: TGTGCTTCCGATGGGCCTAGCGGGAGTGAACAAGAGACCCAGTACTTC.

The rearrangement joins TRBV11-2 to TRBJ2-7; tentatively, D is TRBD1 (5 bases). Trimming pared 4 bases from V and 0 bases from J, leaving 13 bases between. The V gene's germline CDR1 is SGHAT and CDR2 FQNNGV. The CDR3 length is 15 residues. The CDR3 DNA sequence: TGTGCCAGCAGCTCATACGGACACCTCTCCTACGAGCAGTACTTC. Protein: CASSSYGHLSYEQYF.

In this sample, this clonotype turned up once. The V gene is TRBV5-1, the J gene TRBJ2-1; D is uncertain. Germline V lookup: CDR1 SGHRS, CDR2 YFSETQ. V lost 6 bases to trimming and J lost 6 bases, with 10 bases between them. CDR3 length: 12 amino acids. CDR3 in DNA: TGCGCCAGCACTCTAATCGCCAATGAGCAGTTCTTC. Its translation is CASTLIANEQFF.

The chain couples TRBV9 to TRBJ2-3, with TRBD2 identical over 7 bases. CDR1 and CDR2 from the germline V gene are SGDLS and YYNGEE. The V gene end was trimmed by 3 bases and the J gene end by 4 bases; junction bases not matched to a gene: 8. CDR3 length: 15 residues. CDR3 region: CASSGEGRGADTQYF. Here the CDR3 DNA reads TGTGCCAGCAGCGGGGAGGGCCGGGGTGCAGATACGCAGTATTTT.

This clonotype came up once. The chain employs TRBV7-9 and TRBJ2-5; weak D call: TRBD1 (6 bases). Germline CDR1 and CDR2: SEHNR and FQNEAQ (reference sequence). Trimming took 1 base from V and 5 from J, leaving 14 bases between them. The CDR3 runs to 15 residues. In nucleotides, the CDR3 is TGTGCCAGCAGCTTAGGACAGGAGGTTGGGGAGACCCAGTACTTC. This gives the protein CASSLGQEVGETQYF.

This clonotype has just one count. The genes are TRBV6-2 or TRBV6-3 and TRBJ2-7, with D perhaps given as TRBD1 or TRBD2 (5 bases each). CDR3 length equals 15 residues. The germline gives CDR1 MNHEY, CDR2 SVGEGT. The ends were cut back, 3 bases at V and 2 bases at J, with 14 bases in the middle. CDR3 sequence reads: CASSYPGRRPYEQYF. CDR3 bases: TGTGCCAGCAGTTATCCGGGACGTCGACCCTACGAGCAGTACTTC.

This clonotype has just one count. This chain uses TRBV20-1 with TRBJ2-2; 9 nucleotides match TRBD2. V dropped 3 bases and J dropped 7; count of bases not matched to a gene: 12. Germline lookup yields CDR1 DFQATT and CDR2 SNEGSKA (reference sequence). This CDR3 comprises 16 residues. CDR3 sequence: CSARVLAGLNGGELFF. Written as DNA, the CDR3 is TGCAGTGCTAGGGTCCTAGCGGGGTTGAATGGCGGGGAGCTGTTTTTT.

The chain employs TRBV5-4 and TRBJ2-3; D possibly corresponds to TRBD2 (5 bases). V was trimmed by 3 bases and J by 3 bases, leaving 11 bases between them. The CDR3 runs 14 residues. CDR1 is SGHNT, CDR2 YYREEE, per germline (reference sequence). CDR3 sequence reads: CASSWPGGTDTQYF. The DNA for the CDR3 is TGTGCCAGCAGCTGGCCAGGCGGGACAGATACGCAGTATTTT. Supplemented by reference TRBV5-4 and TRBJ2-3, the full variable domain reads ETGVTQSPTHLIKTRGQQVTLRCSSQSGHNTVSWYQQALGQGPQFIFQYYREEENGRGNFPPRFSGLQFPNYSSELNVNALELDDSALYLCASSWPGGTDTQYFGPGTRLTVL.

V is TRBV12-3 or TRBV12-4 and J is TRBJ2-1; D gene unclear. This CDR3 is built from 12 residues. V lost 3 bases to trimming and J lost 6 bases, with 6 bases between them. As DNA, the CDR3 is TGTGCCAGCAGTTTTCCCGTCAATGAGCAGTTCTTC. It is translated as CASSFPVNEQFF.

Here the CDR3 DNA reads TGTGCCAGCAGACCGGACTCTTCAGGGGAGCAGTTCTTC. Its protein is CASRPDSSGEQFF. The rearrangement uses TRBV7-9 and TRBJ2-1; D may match TRBD1 or TRBD2 (5 bases each). Trimming took 6 bases from V and 10 from J, leaving 16 bases between them. This CDR3 is 13 amino acids long. CDR1 is SEHNR, CDR2 FQNEAQ, per germline (reference sequence). Using reference TRBV7-9 and TRBJ2-1 for the parts outside the CDR3, the full variable domain is DTGVSQNPRHKITKRGQNVTFRCDPISEHNRLYWYRQTLGQGPEFLTYFQNEAQLEKSRLLSDRFSAERPKGSFSTLEIQRTEQGDSAMYLCASRPDSSGEQFFGPGTRLTVL.

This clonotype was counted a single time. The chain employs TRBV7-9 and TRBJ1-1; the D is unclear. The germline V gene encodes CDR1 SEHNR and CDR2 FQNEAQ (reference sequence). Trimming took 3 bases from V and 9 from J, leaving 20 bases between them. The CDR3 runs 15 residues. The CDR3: CASSFDSRGMRKAFF. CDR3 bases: TGTGCCAGCAGCTTTGATTCGCGTGGGATGAGGAAAGCTTTCTTT.

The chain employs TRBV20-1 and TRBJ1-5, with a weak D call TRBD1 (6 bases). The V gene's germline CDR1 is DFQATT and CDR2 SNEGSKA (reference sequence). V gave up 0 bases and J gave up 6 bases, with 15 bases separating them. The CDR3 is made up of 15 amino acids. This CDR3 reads CSAREIRGLGQPQHF. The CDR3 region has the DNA TGCAGTGCTAGAGAGATCAGGGGACTGGGTCAGCCCCAGCATTTT.

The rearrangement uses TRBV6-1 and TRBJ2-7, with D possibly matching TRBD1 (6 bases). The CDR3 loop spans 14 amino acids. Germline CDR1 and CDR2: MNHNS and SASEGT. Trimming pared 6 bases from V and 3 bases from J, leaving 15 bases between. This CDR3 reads CASRATGIGYEQYF. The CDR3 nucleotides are TGTGCCAGCAGAGCTACAGGGATCGGCTACGAGCAGTACTTC.

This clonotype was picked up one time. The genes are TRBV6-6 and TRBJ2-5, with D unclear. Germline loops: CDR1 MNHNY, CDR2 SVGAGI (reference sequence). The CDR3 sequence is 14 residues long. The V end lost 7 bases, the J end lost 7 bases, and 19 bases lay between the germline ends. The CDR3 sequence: CASTPANSFATQYF. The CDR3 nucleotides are TGTGCCAGCACACCAGCGAACAGCTTCGCGACCCAGTACTTC.

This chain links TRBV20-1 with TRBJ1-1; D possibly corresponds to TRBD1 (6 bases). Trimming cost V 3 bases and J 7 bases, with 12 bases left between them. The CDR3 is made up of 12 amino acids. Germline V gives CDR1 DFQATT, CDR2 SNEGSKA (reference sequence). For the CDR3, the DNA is TGCAGTGCTAGTGAGGGGGAAATTGAAGCTTTCTTT. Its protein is CSASEGEIEAFF.

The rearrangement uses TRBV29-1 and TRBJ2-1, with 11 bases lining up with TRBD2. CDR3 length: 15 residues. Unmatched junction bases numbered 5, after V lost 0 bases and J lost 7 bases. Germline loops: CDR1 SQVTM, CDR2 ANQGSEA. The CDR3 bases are TGCAGCGTTGAAGAACTAGCGGGAGTAGGAAATGAGCAGTTCTTC. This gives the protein CSVEELAGVGNEQFF.

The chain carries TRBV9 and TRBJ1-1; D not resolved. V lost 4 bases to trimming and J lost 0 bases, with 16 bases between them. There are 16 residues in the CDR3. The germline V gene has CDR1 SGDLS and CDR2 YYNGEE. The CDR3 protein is CASSSRPLGMNTEAFF. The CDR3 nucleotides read TGTGCCAGCAGCTCCCGTCCCCTGGGGATGAACACTGAAGCTTTCTTT.